A single T cell receptor (beta chain) is shown here with its context. From germline, CDR1 is KGHSH and CDR2 LQKENI. Trimming pared 6 bases from V and 5 bases from J, leaving 16 bases between. The CDR3 length is 14 residues. The source of the sample is a study of blood T cell repertoires in COVID-19. Per the study methods: The authors estimated nucleated cell counts from reference gene primer amplification. The assay was immunoSEQ multiplex PCR, and TCRdb's table has in-frame clones only and misses some. Clone size and V and J calls were adopted from that table, with D and trimming inferred from the DNA. The sample yields about 59,000 clones, approximately 80% seen once.

The origin of this receptor is an elderly woman with active or convalescent COVID-19. V gene TRBV18 combines with J gene TRBJ1-1; D is undetermined. The sequencing input was peripheral blood. The CDR3 protein is CASSQLGRGTEAFF. In nucleotides, the CDR3 is TGTGCCAGCTCCCAACTGGGCCGTGGTACTGAAGCTTTCTTT.